This TCR beta chain was documented in a study of shared clonotypes between healthy human individuals. This table comes from immunoSEQ multiplex PCR, and its TCRdb copy is limited to in-frame clones, with some not included. The data show about 1 million clones, about 74% seen once. Broader study findings: Several donors showed sharing of around 5% of naive CD4 clonotypes.

The CDR3 spans 13 residues. Trimming pared 0 bases from V and 1 base from J, leaving 1 base between. Germline V gene sequence: CDR1 LGHNA, CDR2 YSLEER. As regards this clone: The antigen is not known.

Specimen: memory CD4+ T cells sorted from blood. Subset denoted: CD45RA-negative fraction. The source is a man aged 18-30 years in good health. The chain combines TRBV4-3 with TRBJ2-1; D is ambiguous. CDR3 sequence: CASSQESYNEQFF. Here the CDR3 DNA reads TGCGCCAGCAGCCAAGAATCCTACAATGAGCAGTTCTTC.